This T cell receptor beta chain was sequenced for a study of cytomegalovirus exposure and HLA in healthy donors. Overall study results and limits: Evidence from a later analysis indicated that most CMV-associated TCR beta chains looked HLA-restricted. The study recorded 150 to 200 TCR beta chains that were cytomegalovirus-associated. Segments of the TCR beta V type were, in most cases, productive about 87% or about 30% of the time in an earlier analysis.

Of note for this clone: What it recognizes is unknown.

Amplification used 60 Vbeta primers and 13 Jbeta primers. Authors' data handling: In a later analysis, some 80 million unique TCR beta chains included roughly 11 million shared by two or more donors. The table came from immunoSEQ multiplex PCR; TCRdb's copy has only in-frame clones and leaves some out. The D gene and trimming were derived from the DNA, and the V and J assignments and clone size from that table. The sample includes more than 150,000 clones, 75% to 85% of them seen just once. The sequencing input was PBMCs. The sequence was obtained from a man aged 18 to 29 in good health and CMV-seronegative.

DNA of the CDR3: TGTGCCAGCTATTCCCGGGGCGGGACCCCTGTCGAGCAGTACTTC. It translates to CASYSRGGTPVEQYF. This chain links TRBV27 with TRBJ2-7; D is possibly TRBD2 (6 bases). The germline V and J ends were trimmed by 8 bases and 6 bases, with 23 bases remaining between them. Germline CDR1 and CDR2: MNHEY and SMNVEV (reference sequence). The CDR3 length is 15 residues.